This is a list of T cell receptor beta chains from one sample in a study of tumor and adjacent non-tumor tissue in lung cancer. TCRdb re-called the multiplex PCR reads through MiXCR, storing one row per CDR3 protein. Among roughly 66,000 distinct CDR3 sequences, about three quarters were seen once, and the ten largest hold about 30%. The sequenced material came from lung tumor tissue. The receptors originated from a man aged 60 to 75 with non-small cell lung cancer. Both conserved end residues are part of each CDR3. The order of the fields is clone size, D gene, J gene, V gene, CDR3 DNA, CDR3 protein. The D gene is left open where the match is weak. A clone size is listed for some rows: how often the clone was seen (once, few, many), or a class if it is expanded.

clone_size: .
d_call: .
j_call: TRBJ2-7
v_call: TRBV20-1
cdr3_nt: TGCAGTTCTAGAGATCGCGGCAGAAGCTCCTACGAGCAGTGCTTC
cdr3_aa: CSSRDRGRSSYEQCF

clone_size: few
d_call: .
j_call: TRBJ1-5
v_call: TRBV20-1
cdr3_nt: TGCAGTGCTGGGGCCGGGAGAGGGTATCAGCCCCAGCATTTT
cdr3_aa: CSAGAGRGYQPQHF

clone_size: .
d_call: TRBD2
j_call: TRBJ2-1
v_call: TRBV24-1
cdr3_nt: TGTGCCACCAGTGATGTAGCGGGAGGGGCCTACAATGAGCAGTTCTTC
cdr3_aa: CATSDVAGGAYNEQFF

clone_size: .
d_call: .
j_call: TRBJ2-7
v_call: TRBV10-3
cdr3_nt: TGTGCCACCAATGAAGGAGGAGGGGACTACGAGCAGTACTTC
cdr3_aa: CATNEGGGDYEQYF

clone_size: few
d_call: .
j_call: TRBJ2-1
v_call: TRBV29-1
cdr3_nt: TGCAGCACTACCGAGTACGATGAGCAGTTCTTC
cdr3_aa: CSTTEYDEQFF

clone_size: .
d_call: .
j_call: TRBJ2-3
v_call: TRBV5-1
cdr3_nt: TGCGTCAGCAGCTTAGGCAGGAGAGACGATACGCAGTATTTT
cdr3_aa: CVSSLGRRDDTQYF

clone_size: .
d_call: .
j_call: TRBJ2-2
v_call: TRBV11-1
cdr3_nt: TGTGCCAGCAGCTATACAAATGGCACCTGGGAGCTGTTTTTT
cdr3_aa: CASSYTNGTWELFF

clone_size: .
d_call: .
j_call: TRBJ1-5
v_call: TRBV12-3/TRBV12-4
cdr3_nt: TGTGCCAGCAGTCAGGGGCCCGCTAAAAAGCAGCCCCGGCATTTT
cdr3_aa: CASSQGPAKKQPRHF

clone_size: .
d_call: .
j_call: TRBJ1-2
v_call: TRBV28
cdr3_nt: TGTGCCAGCACCCCGGGAGGGAGGGACTATGACTACACCTTC
cdr3_aa: CASTPGGRDYDYTF

clone_size: few
d_call: .
j_call: TRBJ1-5
v_call: TRBV6-5
cdr3_nt: TGTGCCAGCAGTTACGGCGGGGGCCAATCAGCCCCAGCGTTT
cdr3_aa: CASSYGGGQSAPAF

clone_size: .
d_call: .
j_call: TRBJ1-1
v_call: TRBV20-1
cdr3_nt: TGCAATACGCGAGCCAGGGACACTGAAGCTTTCTTT
cdr3_aa: CNTRARDTEAFF

clone_size: .
d_call: .
j_call: TRBJ2-2
v_call: TRBV5-5
cdr3_nt: TGTGCCAGCATCCTCCCGACGGACACCGGGGAGCTGTTTTTT
cdr3_aa: CASILPTDTGELFF

clone_size: .
d_call: .
j_call: TRBJ2-3
v_call: TRBV20-1
cdr3_nt: TGCAGTGCCGAGGGGACGGGGCCCGAAGATACGCAGTATTTT
cdr3_aa: CSAEGTGPEDTQYF

clone_size: .
d_call: .
j_call: TRBJ2-7
v_call: TRBV28
cdr3_nt: TGTGTCAGCCGGGATATAGGGGGCGCGGGAGAGCAGTACTTC
cdr3_aa: CVSRDIGGAGEQYF

clone_size: .
d_call: .
j_call: TRBJ1-5
v_call: TRBV20-1
cdr3_nt: TGCAATGCTGACCAATCTAGCAGTCAGCCCCAGCATTTT
cdr3_aa: CNADQSSSQPQHF

clone_size: .
d_call: .
j_call: TRBJ1-5
v_call: TRBV6-1
cdr3_nt: TGTGCCAACAGTGAAGGGGGGGCGACCAATCAGTCCCAGCATTTT
cdr3_aa: CANSEGGATNQSQHF

clone_size: .
d_call: .
j_call: TRBJ2-5
v_call: TRBV20-1
cdr3_nt: TGCAGTGCTAGCGCCCAAGAGACTCAACACTTT
cdr3_aa: CSASAQETQHF

clone_size: .
d_call: TRBD2
j_call: TRBJ2-7
v_call: TRBV6-5
cdr3_nt: TGTGCCAGCAGCAATACTAGCGGCTACGAGCAGTACTTC
cdr3_aa: CASSNTSGYEQYF

clone_size: .
d_call: TRBD2
j_call: TRBJ2-7
v_call: TRBV20-1
cdr3_nt: TGCAGTGCGTGGGGACTAGCGGGAAACGAGCAACACTTC
cdr3_aa: CSAWGLAGNEQHF

clone_size: .
d_call: .
j_call: TRBJ2-3
v_call: TRBV29-1
cdr3_nt: TGCAGCGTCGGAGAGTGGGTCGCAGATACGCAGTATTTT
cdr3_aa: CSVGEWVADTQYF

clone_size: .
d_call: .
j_call: TRBJ2-2
v_call: TRBV6-2/TRBV6-3
cdr3_nt: TGTGACAGCAGTTACTCTTACACCTGGGAGCTATTTTTT
cdr3_aa: CDSSYSYTWELFF

clone_size: many
d_call: TRBD2
j_call: TRBJ2-5
v_call: TRBV29-1
cdr3_nt: TGCAGCGTCTCGCCCGGGACTATACAAGAGACCCAGTACTTC
cdr3_aa: CSVSPGTIQETQYF

clone_size: .
d_call: .
j_call: TRBJ1-6
v_call: TRBV5-4
cdr3_nt: TGTGCCAGCAGCATCCAGAGGAGGAATTCACCCCTCCACTTT
cdr3_aa: CASSIQRRNSPLHF

clone_size: .
d_call: .
j_call: TRBJ2-2
v_call: TRBV10-2
cdr3_nt: TGCGCCAACAAGCCGTCATCCCCCGGGGAGCTGTTTTTT
cdr3_aa: CANKPSSPGELFF

clone_size: .
d_call: TRBD1
j_call: TRBJ1-2
v_call: TRBV20-1
cdr3_nt: TGCAGTGCTAGAATAGGGGGCTGGGACTACACCTTC
cdr3_aa: CSARIGGWDYTF

clone_size: .
d_call: TRBD1
j_call: TRBJ1-1
v_call: TRBV20-1
cdr3_nt: TGCACTGCTAGTGGGGACAGGGAAGGCATTGAGGCTTTCTTT
cdr3_aa: CTASGDREGIEAFF

clone_size: .
d_call: .
j_call: TRBJ2-3
v_call: TRBV6-2/TRBV6-3
cdr3_nt: TGTGTCAGCGGTTACTGGCCCCGCACAGATACGCAGTATTTT
cdr3_aa: CVSGYWPRTDTQYF

clone_size: .
d_call: .
j_call: TRBJ2-7
v_call: TRBV6-5
cdr3_nt: TGCGCCTGCAGTTACTCGAGGCGGGTGACGGCCGAGCAGTACTTC
cdr3_aa: CACSYSRRVTAEQYF

clone_size: .
d_call: .
j_call: TRBJ2-7
v_call: TRBV20-1
cdr3_nt: TGCAGTGCTAGGGATATTTACAAGCAGTACTTC
cdr3_aa: CSARDIYKQYF

clone_size: .
d_call: TRBD1
j_call: TRBJ2-5
v_call: TRBV20-1
cdr3_nt: TGTAGTGCTAGGACCGGGACAGTGGTTTTTGGGACCCAGTACTTC
cdr3_aa: CSARTGTVVFGTQYF

clone_size: few
d_call: .
j_call: TRBJ2-5
v_call: TRBV6-5
cdr3_nt: TGTGCCAGCAGTCCTAACTCGGGCCTAAGGGAGACCCAGTACTTC
cdr3_aa: CASSPNSGLRETQYF

clone_size: .
d_call: TRBD2
j_call: TRBJ2-2
v_call: TRBV20-1
cdr3_nt: TGCAGTGCTACTTTAGCGGGAAGGTCGGTGACCGGGGAGCTGATTTTT
cdr3_aa: CSATLAGRSVTGELIF

clone_size: .
d_call: .
j_call: TRBJ1-1
v_call: TRBV20-1
cdr3_nt: TGCAGTGCTAGAGAAGGGAACGATGAAGCTTTCTTT
cdr3_aa: CSAREGNDEAFF

clone_size: .
d_call: .
j_call: TRBJ2-1
v_call: TRBV20-1
cdr3_nt: TGCAGTGCTAGGCCTATCTCATACAATGAGCAGTTCTTC
cdr3_aa: CSARPISYNEQFF

clone_size: .
d_call: TRBD1
j_call: TRBJ2-1
v_call: TRBV5-6
cdr3_nt: TGTGTTAGCAGCCCGCTCCGGGACAGGGGACACGAGCAGTTCTTC
cdr3_aa: CVSSPLRDRGHEQFF

clone_size: .
d_call: TRBD1
j_call: TRBJ1-1
v_call: TRBV6-5
cdr3_nt: TGTGGCAGTAGTCGCCTACAGGGGGAAAGGGTTGAAGCTTTCTTT
cdr3_aa: CGSSRLQGERVEAFF

clone_size: .
d_call: .
j_call: TRBJ2-7
v_call: TRBV19
cdr3_nt: TGTGCCAATTGCCGGGACATACAACCCCAGCAGTACTTC
cdr3_aa: CANCRDIQPQQYF

clone_size: .
d_call: .
j_call: TRBJ2-7
v_call: TRBV20-1
cdr3_nt: TGCAGTGCTAGAGACAGGGGGGGAATGACTTACGAGCAGTACTTC
cdr3_aa: CSARDRGGMTYEQYF

clone_size: .
d_call: .
j_call: TRBJ1-2
v_call: TRBV13
cdr3_nt: TGTGCCAGCAGCTTAGGCAGTAGTTATGGCTACACCTTC
cdr3_aa: CASSLGSSYGYTF

clone_size: once
d_call: .
j_call: TRBJ2-5
v_call: TRBV5-4
cdr3_nt: TGTGTCAGCAGCTTGGCCCACGAGGCAGAAGAGACCCAGTACTTC
cdr3_aa: CVSSLAHEAEETQYF

clone_size: .
d_call: TRBD2
j_call: TRBJ2-2
v_call: TRBV29-1
cdr3_nt: TGCGGAATCGCTAGCGGAGGCGCGAACACCGGGGAACTGTTTTTT
cdr3_aa: CGIASGGANTGELFF

clone_size: .
d_call: .
j_call: TRBJ2-2
v_call: TRBV20-1
cdr3_nt: TGTAGTACTACTTTAGCAGGAGGGCCGGAGACCGGGGAGCTGTTTTTT
cdr3_aa: CSTTLAGGPETGELFF

clone_size: .
d_call: TRBD2
j_call: TRBJ2-7
v_call: TRBV12-3/TRBV12-4
cdr3_nt: TGTGCCAGCAGCCGGACTAGGGTGTATGGCGAGCAGTACTTC
cdr3_aa: CASSRTRVYGEQYF

clone_size: .
d_call: .
j_call: TRBJ2-1
v_call: TRBV18
cdr3_nt: TGTGCGAGCTCACCAGGGCGGGGAGTAGAGCAGTTCTTC
cdr3_aa: CASSPGRGVEQFF

clone_size: .
d_call: TRBD1
j_call: TRBJ2-7
v_call: TRBV9
cdr3_nt: TGTGCCAGCAGCGTAGACGAAACCAGGGGGATCCACGAGGAGTACTTC
cdr3_aa: CASSVDETRGIHEEYF

clone_size: .
d_call: TRBD1
j_call: TRBJ2-3
v_call: TRBV29-1
cdr3_nt: TGCAGCGACGGACAGGGCGGTGGTACGCAGTATTTT
cdr3_aa: CSDGQGGGTQYF

clone_size: few
d_call: .
j_call: TRBJ1-3
v_call: TRBV2
cdr3_nt: TGTGCCAGGACCAAGGGGGACTCTGGAAACACCATATATTTT
cdr3_aa: CARTKGDSGNTIYF

clone_size: medium-sized
d_call: TRBD1
j_call: TRBJ2-7
v_call: TRBV20-1
cdr3_nt: TGCAGTGCGGCCGGGACAGGGGTTTTATACGAGCAGTACTTC
cdr3_aa: CSAAGTGVLYEQYF

clone_size: .
d_call: TRBD1
j_call: TRBJ2-3
v_call: TRBV20-1
cdr3_nt: TGCAGTGCACGGGGACAGGTCACAGATACGCAGTGTTTT
cdr3_aa: CSARGQVTDTQCF

clone_size: .
d_call: .
j_call: TRBJ1-3
v_call: TRBV18
cdr3_nt: TGTGCCAGCGCTACAAGCTCTGGAAACACCATATATTTT
cdr3_aa: CASATSSGNTIYF

clone_size: many
d_call: .
j_call: TRBJ2-1
v_call: TRBV20-1
cdr3_nt: TGCAGTGCTAGAGATTGGGCGGGAATATCTTACAATGAGCAGTTCTTC
cdr3_aa: CSARDWAGISYNEQFF

clone_size: .
d_call: .
j_call: TRBJ2-7
v_call: TRBV6-6
cdr3_nt: TGTTCCAGCAGTTACCTTCAGCCCAATTCCTACGAGGAGTACTTC
cdr3_aa: CSSSYLQPNSYEEYF

clone_size: .
d_call: .
j_call: TRBJ2-1
v_call: TRBV30
cdr3_nt: TGTGTCTGGACGGGGAGACAGTATAGCAATGAGCAGTTCTTC
cdr3_aa: CVWTGRQYSNEQFF

clone_size: once
d_call: .
j_call: TRBJ1-5
v_call: TRBV20-1
cdr3_nt: TGCACTGCTAGAATACGACCTGGGACCCAGAATCAGCCCCAGCATTTT
cdr3_aa: CTARIRPGTQNQPQHF

clone_size: .
d_call: TRBD2
j_call: TRBJ2-4
v_call: TRBV28
cdr3_nt: TGTGCCAGCAGTCGGGAGGGAAAAAACATTCAGTACTTC
cdr3_aa: CASSREGKNIQYF

clone_size: .
d_call: .
j_call: TRBJ1-1
v_call: TRBV29-1
cdr3_nt: TGCAGCCCAGAAGGTGGCAGATCTAACACTGAAGCTTTCTTT
cdr3_aa: CSPEGGRSNTEAFF

clone_size: .
d_call: TRBD2
j_call: TRBJ2-5
v_call: TRBV20-1
cdr3_nt: TGCAGTGCTAGATGGGGACGAGAGTCCGGGAGGACCCACTACTTC
cdr3_aa: CSARWGRESGRTHYF

clone_size: .
d_call: .
j_call: TRBJ2-1
v_call: TRBV6-5
cdr3_nt: TGTGCCAGCTGTAGGGCGGGCTCTTACAATGAGCAGTTCTTC
cdr3_aa: CASCRAGSYNEQFF

clone_size: .
d_call: .
j_call: TRBJ2-3
v_call: TRBV20-1
cdr3_nt: TGCAGTGCCAGAGTCGAGGGGATAACAGATACGCAGTATTTT
cdr3_aa: CSARVEGITDTQYF